This TCR beta chain emerged from a study of cytomegalovirus exposure and HLA in healthy donors. Study observations and caveats: High sensitivity and specificity were reportedly achieved when the classifier diagnosed cytomegalovirus status. The likely explanation for a cluster of highly shared sequence variants was sequencing artifact. A later analysis found TCR association rates differed by HLA locus, highest for DRB1 and lowest for HLA-C.

Researchers ran the PCR with 60 Vbeta and 13 Jbeta primers. The table came from immunoSEQ multiplex PCR; TCRdb's copy has only in-frame clones and leaves some out. The table includes approximately 130,000 clones, around 75% detected once. This clone occurred a few times. The antigen is not known. The length of the CDR3 is 15 residues. Per the germline V gene, CDR1 is MNHEY and CDR2 is SVGAGI. V lost 5 bases and J lost 0, with 12 bases in between. This chain uses TRBV6-5 with TRBJ2-3; tentative D call: TRBD2 (6 bases). The sequence was collected from a man in his thirties or forties in good health and CMV-seronegative. Sequencing used PBMCs. CDR3 sequence (DNA): TGTGCCAGCAGTAAATCCGGGACTAGCACAGATACGCAGTATTTT. It translates to CASSKSGTSTDTQYF.